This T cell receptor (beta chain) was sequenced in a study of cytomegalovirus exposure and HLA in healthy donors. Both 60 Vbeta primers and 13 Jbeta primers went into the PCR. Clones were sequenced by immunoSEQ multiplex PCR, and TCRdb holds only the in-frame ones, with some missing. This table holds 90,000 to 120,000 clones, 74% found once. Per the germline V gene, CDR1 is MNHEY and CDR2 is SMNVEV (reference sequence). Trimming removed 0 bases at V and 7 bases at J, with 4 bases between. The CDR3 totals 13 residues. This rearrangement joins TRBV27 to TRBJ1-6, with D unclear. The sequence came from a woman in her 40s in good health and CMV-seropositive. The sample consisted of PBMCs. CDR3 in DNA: TGTGCCAGCAGTTTATCGAGCAATTCACCCCTCCACTTT. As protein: CASSLSSNSPLHF.